This T cell receptor beta chain was captured in a study of cytomegalovirus exposure and HLA in healthy donors. Trimming took 3 bases from V and 0 from J; bases not matched to a gene: 5. The germline V gene has CDR1 MNHNS and CDR2 SASEGT. The CDR3 length is 16 residues. Vbeta (60) and Jbeta (13) primers were used in the PCR. The repertoire was sequenced with immunoSEQ multiplex PCR; TCRdb's copy has only in-frame clones and lacks some. The table shows some 110,000 clones, with 60% to 85% occurring only once. The J gene is TRBJ1-2, the V gene TRBV6-1, with 9 nucleotides matching TRBD1. The source of this sequence is a man aged 50-59 years in good health and CMV-seronegative. The sequenced sample was PBMCs. CDR3 sequence (DNA): TGTGCCAGCAGTGAGTTACAGGGGGCGGCTAACTATGGCTACACCTTC. This sequence encodes CASSELQGAANYGYTF.